Presented here are 11 T cell receptor beta chains from one specimen sequenced in a study of control samples from healthy donors and cancer patients. Repertoires were generated with immunoSEQ multiplex PCR, while TCRdb's copy carries only in-frame clones and drops some. The sample contains 130,000 to 150,000 clones, over 85% of which appear only once. The source material was blood. The source is a man younger than 35 in good health.

This sequence joins TRBV12-5 and TRBJ1-1; TRBD1 might be the D (5 bases). CDR1 and CDR2 from the germline V gene are LGHNT and FRNRAP. The length of the CDR3 is 15 residues. V dropped 3 bases and J dropped 3 bases, with 14 bases sitting between them. As DNA, the CDR3 is TGTGCTAGTGGTTTATGGCCCAGGGTTTACACTGAAGCTTTCTTT. This sequence encodes CASGLWPRVYTEAFF.

The CDR3 DNA is TGTGCCAGCAGCCCAATGGGAGCAGCTAACACTGAAGCTTTCTTT. Translated, it gives CASSPMGAANTEAFF. This chain uses TRBV7-2 with TRBJ1-1; D unclear. Germline loops: CDR1 SGHTA, CDR2 FQGNSA. This CDR3 spans 15 amino acids. V lost 5 bases and J lost 2, with 15 bases in between.

The chain joins TRBV19 to TRBJ1-1, with D possibly TRBD1 on 5 matching bases. The CDR3 totals 15 residues. Germline CDR1 and CDR2: LNHDA and SQIVND (reference sequence). Trimming shortened V by 2 bases and J by 4 bases, and 14 bases separated the two germline ends. CDR3 in amino acids: CASSIIWRGSTEAFF. CDR3 nucleotides: TGTGCCAGTAGTATAATTTGGAGGGGTAGCACTGAAGCTTTCTTT.

The chain has TRBV6-5 and TRBJ2-7; 7 bases map to TRBD1. There are 13 residues in the CDR3. V dropped 6 bases and J dropped 3; count of bases not matched to a gene: 5. Germline V gene sequence: CDR1 MNHEY, CDR2 SVGAGI. DNA for the CDR3: TGTGCCAGCAGCATCCGGGACAGCTACGAGCAGTACTTC. Translating gives CASSIRDSYEQYF.

As DNA, the CDR3 is TGCGCCAGCAGCCAAGCCAAAAGCGGGGGGGACTACGAGCAGTACTTC. This sequence encodes CASSQAKSGGDYEQYF. The chain recombines TRBV4-1 with TRBJ2-7, with 10 bases fitting TRBD2. The ends lost 1 base at V and 3 bases at J; junction bases unmatched: 6. Looked up from germline, CDR1 is MGHRA and CDR2 is YSYEKL. CDR3 size: 16 residues.

J is TRBJ1-5 and V is TRBV10-1; no clear D. The CDR3 sequence is 13 residues long. Trimming removed 3 bases from V and 0 bases from J, with 3 bases in between. The V gene's germline CDR1 is WNHNN and CDR2 SYGVQD (reference sequence). The CDR3 spells CASSDYSNQPQHF. As DNA, the CDR3 is TGCGCCAGCAGTGACTATAGCAATCAGCCCCAGCATTTT.

This chain uses TRBV27 with TRBJ1-6, with a possible D match to TRBD1 (6 bases). The germline gives CDR1 MNHEY, CDR2 SMNVEV (reference sequence). Trimming pared 7 bases from V and 8 bases from J, leaving 12 bases between. The CDR3 consists of 13 residues. CDR3 protein: CASTLGQYSPLHF. Written as DNA, the CDR3 is TGTGCCAGCACCCTCGGACAGTATTCACCCCTCCACTTT.

The genes are TRBV5-1 and TRBJ1-2, with TRBD1 identical over 10 bases. The J segment lost 1 base and the V segment lost 4 bases, leaving 4 bases of the junction unmatched. Germline CDR1 is SGHRS and CDR2 is YFSETQ. This CDR3 comprises 15 residues. In DNA, the CDR3 is TGCGCCAGCAGCCCGGGGACAGGGGATAACTATGGCTACACCTTC. It encodes CASSPGTGDNYGYTF.

V and J are TRBV13 and TRBJ1-2; D uncertain. The V and J ends lost 1 base and 5 bases respectively, with 17 bases between them. Per the germline V gene, CDR1 is PRHDT and CDR2 is FYEKMQ (reference sequence). The CDR3 is 16 amino acids. The CDR3 loop is CASSLVRTRRNYGYTF. The CDR3 DNA reads TGTGCCAGCAGCTTAGTACGGACGCGCAGGAATTATGGCTACACCTTC.

In regard to this clone: The sample has other DNA sequences that encode this CDR3 too. The chain couples TRBV28 to TRBJ2-7; D gene unclear. Looked up from germline, CDR1 is MDHEN and CDR2 is SYDVKM. V gave up 4 bases and J gave up 4 bases, with 8 bases separating them. CDR3 size: 12 residues. CDR3 DNA: TGTGCCAGCAGTTGGGTCGGGTACGAGCAGTACTTC. The encoded protein is CASSWVGYEQYF.

The V and J genes are TRBV7-2 and TRBJ2-5; D possibly uses TRBD1 or TRBD2 (5 bases each). CDR1 is SGHTA and CDR2 is FQGNSA in the germline V gene. Deletions cut 2 bases from V and 1 base from J, with 14 bases between. The CDR3 sequence is 16 residues long. The CDR3 DNA reads as TGTGCCAGCAGCTTATTTCGGGGCAGAACCCAAGAGACCCAGTACTTC. This translates into CASSLFRGRTQETQYF.